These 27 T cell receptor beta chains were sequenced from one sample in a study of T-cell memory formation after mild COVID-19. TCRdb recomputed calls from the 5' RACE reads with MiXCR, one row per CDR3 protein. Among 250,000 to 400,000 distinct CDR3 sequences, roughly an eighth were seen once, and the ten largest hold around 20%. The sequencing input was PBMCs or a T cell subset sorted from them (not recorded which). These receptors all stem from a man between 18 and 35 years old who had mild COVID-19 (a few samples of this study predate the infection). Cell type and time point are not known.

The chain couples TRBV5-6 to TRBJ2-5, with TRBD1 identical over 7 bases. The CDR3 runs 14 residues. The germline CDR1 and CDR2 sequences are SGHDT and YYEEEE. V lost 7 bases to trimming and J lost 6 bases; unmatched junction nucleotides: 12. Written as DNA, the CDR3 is TGTGCCAGCGCCTTCGAAGGGGGCTCGAAGACCCAGTACTTC. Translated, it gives CASAFEGGSKTQYF.

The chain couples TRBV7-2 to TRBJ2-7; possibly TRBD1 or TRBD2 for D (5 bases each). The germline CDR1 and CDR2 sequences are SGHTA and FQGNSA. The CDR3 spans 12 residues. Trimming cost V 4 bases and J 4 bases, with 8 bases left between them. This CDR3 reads CASSYEGYEQYF. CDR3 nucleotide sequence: TGTGCCAGCAGCTATGAGGGGTACGAGCAGTACTTC.

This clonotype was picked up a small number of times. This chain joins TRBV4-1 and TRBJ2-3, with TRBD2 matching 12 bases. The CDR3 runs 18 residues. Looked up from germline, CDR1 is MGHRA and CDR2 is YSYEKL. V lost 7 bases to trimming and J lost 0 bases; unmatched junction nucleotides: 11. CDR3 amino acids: CASTRRASGGESTDTQYF. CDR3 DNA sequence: TGCGCCAGCACGCGGCGGGCTAGCGGGGGGGAAAGCACAGATACGCAGTATTTT.

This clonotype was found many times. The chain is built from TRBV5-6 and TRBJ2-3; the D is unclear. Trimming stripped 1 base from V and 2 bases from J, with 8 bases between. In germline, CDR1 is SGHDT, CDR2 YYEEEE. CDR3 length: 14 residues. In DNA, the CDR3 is TGTGCCAGCAGCTTGTCGTCTGCCACAGATACGCAGTATTTT. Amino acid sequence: CASSLSSATDTQYF.

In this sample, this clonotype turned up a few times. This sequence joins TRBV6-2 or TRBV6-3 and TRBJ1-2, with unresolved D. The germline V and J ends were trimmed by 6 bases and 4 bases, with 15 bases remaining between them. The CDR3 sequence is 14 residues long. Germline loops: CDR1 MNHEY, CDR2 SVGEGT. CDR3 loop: CASSPGRRLYGYTF. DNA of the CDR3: TGTGCCAGCAGCCCCGGCAGGCGGCTCTATGGCTACACCTTC.

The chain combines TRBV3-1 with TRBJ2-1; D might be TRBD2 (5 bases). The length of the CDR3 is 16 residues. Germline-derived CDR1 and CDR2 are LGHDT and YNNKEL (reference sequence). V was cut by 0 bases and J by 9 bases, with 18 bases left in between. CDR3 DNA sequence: TGTGCCAGCAGCCAAGATATCGGGCTAGCCCCTACTGAGCAGTTCTTC. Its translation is CASSQDIGLAPTEQFF.

This chain's CDR3 is CASSHPFSGNTIYF. The DNA for the CDR3 is TGTGCCAGCAGCCATCCGTTTTCTGGAAACACCATATATTTT. V usage is TRBV7-9 and J usage is TRBJ1-3; D not resolved. The V gene's germline CDR1 is SEHNR and CDR2 FQNEAQ (reference sequence). The CDR3 is made up of 14 amino acids. The V and J ends lost 5 bases and 1 base respectively, with 9 bases between them. The variable domain in full, with the rest retrieved from reference TRBV7-9 and TRBJ1-3, is DTGVSQNPRHKITKRGQNVTFRCDPISEHNRLYWYRQTLGQGPEFLTYFQNEAQLEKSRLLSDRFSAERPKGSFSTLEIQRTEQGDSAMYLCASSHPFSGNTIYFGEGSWLTVV.

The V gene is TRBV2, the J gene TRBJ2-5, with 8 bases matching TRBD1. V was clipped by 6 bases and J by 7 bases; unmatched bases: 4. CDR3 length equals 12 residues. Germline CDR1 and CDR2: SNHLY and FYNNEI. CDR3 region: CASRGQALTQYF. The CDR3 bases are TGTGCCAGCAGGGGACAGGCGCTGACCCAGTACTTC.

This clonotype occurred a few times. The CDR3 DNA sequence: TGTGCCAGCAGTTTAGGCCGGACAGGCTTGTATAATTCACCCCTCCACTTT. This gives the protein CASSLGRTGLYNSPLHF. The gene calls are TRBV28 and TRBJ1-6; 7 bases align to TRBD1. CDR3 size: 17 residues. CDR1 and CDR2 (germline): MDHEN, SYDVKM. The ends lost 2 bases at V and 4 bases at J; junction bases unmatched: 8.

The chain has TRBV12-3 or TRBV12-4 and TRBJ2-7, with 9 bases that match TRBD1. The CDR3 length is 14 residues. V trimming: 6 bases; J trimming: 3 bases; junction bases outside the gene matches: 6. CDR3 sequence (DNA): TGTGCCAGCAGCCCAACAGGGGGCTTCTACGAGCAGTACGTC. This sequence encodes CASSPTGGFYEQYV.

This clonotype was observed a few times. CDR3 coding DNA: TGCGCCAGCAGCTTTTGGAGCAAGCGGGGGGACTACCAAGAGACCCAGTACTTC. Its protein product is CASSFWSKRGDYQETQYF. The rearrangement links TRBV5-1 to TRBJ2-5, with TRBD2 identical over 9 bases. Germline CDR1 and CDR2: SGHRS and YFSETQ. V shed 2 bases, J shed 0 bases, and the junction held 11 bases outside the gene matches. This CDR3 is 18 amino acids long.

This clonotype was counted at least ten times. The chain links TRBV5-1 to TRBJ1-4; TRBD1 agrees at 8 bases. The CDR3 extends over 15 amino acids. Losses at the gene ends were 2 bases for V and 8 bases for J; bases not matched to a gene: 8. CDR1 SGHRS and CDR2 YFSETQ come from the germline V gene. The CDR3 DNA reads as TGCGCCAGCAGCTTTGGAGGACAGGGAGGGGAAAAACTGTTTTTT. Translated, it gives CASSFGGQGGEKLFF.

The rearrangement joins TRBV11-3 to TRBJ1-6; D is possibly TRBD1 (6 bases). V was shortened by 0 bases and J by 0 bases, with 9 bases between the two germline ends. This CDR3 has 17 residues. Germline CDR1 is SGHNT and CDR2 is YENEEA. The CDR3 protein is CASSLEGASSYNSPLHF. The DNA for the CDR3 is TGTGCCAGCAGCTTAGAGGGGGCGAGCTCCTATAATTCACCCCTCCACTTT.

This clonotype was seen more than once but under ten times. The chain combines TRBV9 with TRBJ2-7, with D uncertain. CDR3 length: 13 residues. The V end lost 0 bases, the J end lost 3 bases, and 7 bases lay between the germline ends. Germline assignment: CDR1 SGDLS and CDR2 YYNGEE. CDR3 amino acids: CASSVGEVYEQYF. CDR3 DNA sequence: TGTGCCAGCAGCGTAGGTGAAGTCTACGAGCAGTACTTC.

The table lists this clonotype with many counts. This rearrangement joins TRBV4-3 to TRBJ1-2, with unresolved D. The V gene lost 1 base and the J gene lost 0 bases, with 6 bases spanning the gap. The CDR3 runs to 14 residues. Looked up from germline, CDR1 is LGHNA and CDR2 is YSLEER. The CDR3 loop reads CASSQGATNYGYTF. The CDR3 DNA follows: TGCGCCAGCAGCCAAGGGGCGACTAACTATGGCTACACCTTC.

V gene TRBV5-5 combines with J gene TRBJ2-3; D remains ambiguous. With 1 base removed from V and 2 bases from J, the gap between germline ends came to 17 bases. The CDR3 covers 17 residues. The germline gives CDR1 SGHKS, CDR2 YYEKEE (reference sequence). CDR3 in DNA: TGTGCCAGCAGCTTGACGTGGCCTAAGAAGACCACAGATACGCAGTATTTT. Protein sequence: CASSLTWPKKTTDTQYF.

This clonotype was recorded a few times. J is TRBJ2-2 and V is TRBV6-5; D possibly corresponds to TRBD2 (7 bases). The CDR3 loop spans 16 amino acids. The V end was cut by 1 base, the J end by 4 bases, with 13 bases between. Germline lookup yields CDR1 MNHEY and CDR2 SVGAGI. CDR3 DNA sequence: TGTGCCAGCAGTTACTGGGCGGGGGCGGGCACCGGGGAGCTGTTTTTT. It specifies CASSYWAGAGTGELFF.

The CDR3 here is CSARAHTGLASNIQYF. In DNA, the CDR3 is TGCAGTGCTAGGGCCCACACGGGACTAGCGAGTAACATTCAGTACTTC. The chain is built from TRBV20-1 and TRBJ2-4; TRBD2 matches at 10 bases. This CDR3 has 16 amino acids. With V trimmed by 3 bases and J by 7 bases, 12 bases remained unmatched. Germline lookup yields CDR1 DFQATT and CDR2 SNEGSKA (reference sequence).

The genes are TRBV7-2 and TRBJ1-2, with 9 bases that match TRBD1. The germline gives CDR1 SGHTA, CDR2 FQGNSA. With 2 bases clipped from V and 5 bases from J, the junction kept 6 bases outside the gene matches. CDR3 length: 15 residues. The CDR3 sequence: CASSLLQGASYGYTF. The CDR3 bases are TGTGCCAGCAGCTTATTACAGGGGGCGTCGTATGGCTACACCTTC.

CDR3 amino acids: CASTRTSGTYEQYF. The DNA of the CDR3 is TGTGCCAGCACCCGGACTAGCGGTACCTACGAGCAGTACTTC. This sequence joins TRBV6-2 or TRBV6-3 and TRBJ2-7; 10 bases are shared with TRBD2. Trimming took 7 bases from V and 2 from J; bases not matched to a gene: 5. This CDR3 comprises 14 residues. Germline V lookup: CDR1 MNHEY, CDR2 SVGEGT.

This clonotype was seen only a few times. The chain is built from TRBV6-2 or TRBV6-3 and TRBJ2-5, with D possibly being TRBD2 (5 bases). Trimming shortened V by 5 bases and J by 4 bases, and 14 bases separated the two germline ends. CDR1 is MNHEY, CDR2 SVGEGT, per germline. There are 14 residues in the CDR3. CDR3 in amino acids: CASSKTNGVETQYF. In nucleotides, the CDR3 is TGTGCCAGCAGTAAAACAAACGGGGTAGAGACCCAGTACTTC.

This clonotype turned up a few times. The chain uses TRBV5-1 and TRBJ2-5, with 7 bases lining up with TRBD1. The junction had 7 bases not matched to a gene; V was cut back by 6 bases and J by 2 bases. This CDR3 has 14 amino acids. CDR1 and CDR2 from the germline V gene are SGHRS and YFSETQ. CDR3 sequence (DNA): TGCGCCAGCAACCCGGGACAGATACAAGAGACCCAGTACTTC. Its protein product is CASNPGQIQETQYF. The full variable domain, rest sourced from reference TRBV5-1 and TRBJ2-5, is KAGVTQTPRYLIKTRGQQVTLSCSPISGHRSVSWYQQTPGQGLQFLFEYFSETQRNKGNFPGRFSGRQFSNSRSEMNVSTLELGDSALYLCASNPGQIQETQYFGPGTRLLVL.

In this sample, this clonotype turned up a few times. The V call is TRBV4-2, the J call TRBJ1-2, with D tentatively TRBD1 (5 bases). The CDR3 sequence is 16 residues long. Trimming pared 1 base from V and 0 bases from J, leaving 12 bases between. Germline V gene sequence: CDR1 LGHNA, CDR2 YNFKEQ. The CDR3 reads CASSQAPQGANYGYTF. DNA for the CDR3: TGTGCCAGCAGCCAAGCCCCTCAGGGCGCTAACTATGGCTACACCTTC.

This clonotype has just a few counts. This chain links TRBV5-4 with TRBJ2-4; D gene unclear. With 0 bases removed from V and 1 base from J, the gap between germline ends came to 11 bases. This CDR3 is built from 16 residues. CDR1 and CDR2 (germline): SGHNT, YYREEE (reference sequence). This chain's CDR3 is CASSLVQTGAKNIQYF. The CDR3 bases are TGTGCCAGCAGCTTGGTACAGACTGGGGCCAAAAACATTCAGTACTTC. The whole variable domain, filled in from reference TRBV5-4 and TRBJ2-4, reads ETGVTQSPTHLIKTRGQQVTLRCSSQSGHNTVSWYQQALGQGPQFIFQYYREEENGRGNFPPRFSGLQFPNYSSELNVNALELDDSALYLCASSLVQTGAKNIQYFGAGTRLSVL.

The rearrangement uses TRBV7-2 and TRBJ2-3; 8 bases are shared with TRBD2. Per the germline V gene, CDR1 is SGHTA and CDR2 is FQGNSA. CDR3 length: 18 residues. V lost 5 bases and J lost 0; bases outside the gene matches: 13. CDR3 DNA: TGTGCCAGCAGCCCCCGAAGGCGCGGGGGGAGAAGCACAGATACGCAGTATTTT. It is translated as CASSPRRRGGRSTDTQYF.

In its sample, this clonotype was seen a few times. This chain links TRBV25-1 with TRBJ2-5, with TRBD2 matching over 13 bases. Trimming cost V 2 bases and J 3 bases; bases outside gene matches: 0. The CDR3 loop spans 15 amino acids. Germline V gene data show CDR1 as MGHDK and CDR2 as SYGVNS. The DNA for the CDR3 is TGTGCCAGCAGTGAAACTAGCGGGGGGGAAGAGACCCAGTACTTC. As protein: CASSETSGGEETQYF.

CDR3 sequence: CASSSVGFEQYF. The CDR3 DNA sequence: TGCGCCAGCAGCTCCGTGGGGTTCGAGCAGTACTTC. The chain couples TRBV5-1 to TRBJ2-7; D is undetermined. CDR3 size: 12 residues. The germline gives CDR1 SGHRS, CDR2 YFSETQ. With 3 bases removed from V and 6 bases from J, the gap between germline ends came to 10 bases. The whole variable domain, remainder taken from reference TRBV5-1 and TRBJ2-7, is KAGVTQTPRYLIKTRGQQVTLSCSPISGHRSVSWYQQTPGQGLQFLFEYFSETQRNKGNFPGRFSGRQFSNSRSEMNVSTLELGDSALYLCASSSVGFEQYFGPGTRLTVT.